This T cell receptor beta chain is drawn from a study of shared clonotypes between healthy human individuals. Overall study results and limits: Unshared clonotypes carried lower generation probabilities than those common to all four donors. Naive CD4 clonotype sharing across a handful of donors was approximately 5%.

The naive CD8 fraction comprised CD45RO-negative cells positively selected for CCR7 and excluded terminally differentiated effector memory CD45RA+ cells. Sequencing was performed with immunoSEQ multiplex PCR; in TCRdb, only in-frame clones are kept and a portion is missing. The table has about 1,900,000 clones, around 96% seen once; the top ten hold more than 0.95%. Regarding this clone: Its antigen is unknown.

Input material: naive CD8+ T cells sorted from blood. This TCR was recovered from a young man in good health.

The CDR3 loop is CASSLGLVQETQYF. CDR3 bases: TGTGCCAGCAGCTTGGGACTAGTTCAAGAGACCCAGTACTTC. The chain combines TRBV13 with TRBJ2-5, with TRBD2 identical over 8 bases. The V segment lost 3 bases and the J segment 2 bases; nucleotides outside the gene matches: 2. The germline gives CDR1 PRHDT, CDR2 FYEKMQ (reference sequence). CDR3 length equals 14 residues.